This TCR beta chain was identified during a study of response to subunit inactivated influenza vaccine. Notes on the study in general: The authors proposed limited new T cell recruitment per seasonal influenza vaccination.

A single record per CDR3 protein comes from TCRdb applying MiXCR to the RT-PCR reads. The table shows about 830,000 distinct CDR3 sequences, with approximately 17% occurring only once. In its sample, this clonotype was seen a few times. The antigen is undetermined. The CDR3 totals 13 residues. The V and J ends lost 3 bases and 2 bases respectively, with 10 bases between them. In germline, CDR1 is DFQATT, CDR2 SNEGSKA (reference sequence). The origin of this receptor is a man between 45 and 60 years old who received an inactivated influenza vaccine. Sequencing was performed on PBMCs from blood, taken about 5 days after vaccination. The chain is built from TRBV20-1 and TRBJ2-5; no clear D. The CDR3 here is CSASLVIQETQYF. The CDR3 DNA is TGCAGTGCTAGCTTGGTGATTCAAGAGACCCAGTACTTC.